Listed below are T cell receptor beta chains from one sample, sequenced in a study of T-cell reconstitution after alpha-beta-depleted transplantation in children. TCRdb called the PCR reads again in MiXCR, with one record for every CDR3 protein. The table has 450,000 to 600,000 distinct CDR3 sequences, 10% to 15% seen once; the top ten hold 2% to 2.5%. The sequencing here drew on PBMCs, mostly from graft donor cells, taken 360 days after TCRalphabeta/CD19-depleted stem cell transplant. The source of these receptors is a male patient younger than 18 who had a stem cell transplant for acute myeloid leukemia, so the T cells may come from the graft donor. The CDR3 runs from the conserved cysteine through the conserved F or W. A D gene is named only where the DNA matches it firmly. Size is stated for part of the rows, as once, few or many counts, or as a class when the clone is expanded.

>TRBD2|many|TRBV29-1|TRBJ2-2
TGCAGCGTAGGACTAGTCGCTGGGGAGCTGTTTTTT
CSVGLVAGELFF
>TRBD1|many|TRBV7-9|TRBJ2-2
TGTGCCAGCAGCTTTGGACAGGGTGCCGGGGAGCTGTTTTTT
CASSFGQGAGELFF
>-|few|TRBV10-3|TRBJ2-1
TGTGCCATCAGGGAACCTACTAGATACAATGAGCAGTTCTTC
CAIREPTRYNEQFF
>-|-|TRBV20-1|TRBJ2-7
TGCAGTGCTAGAGATACGGATTCCTACGAGCAGTACTTC
CSARDTDSYEQYF
>TRBD2|-|TRBV25-1|TRBJ2-2
TGTGCCAGCAGTGAATACGATGTCCGACTAGCGGCTTCGAACACCGGGGAGCTGTTTTTT
CASSEYDVRLAASNTGELFF
>TRBD2|few|TRBV6-5|TRBJ2-3
TGTGCCAGCAGTTTACTAGCGGGAGGCCGTCGGGTCGGGACAGATACGCAGTATTTT
CASSLLAGGRRVGTDTQYF
>TRBD1|-|TRBV7-2|TRBJ2-3
TGTGCCAGCAGCGACAGGGTATTCACAGATACGCAGTATTTT
CASSDRVFTDTQYF
>TRBD2|many|TRBV29-1|TRBJ2-7
TGCAGCGCTGAAGCGGGAGGAACTAACTACGAGCAGTACTTC
CSAEAGGTNYEQYF
>TRBD1|-|TRBV6-4|TRBJ2-1
TGTGCCAGCAAGTTACTGGGACAGGACAACAATGAGCAGTTCTTC
CASKLLGQDNNEQFF
>TRBD1|many|TRBV6-2/TRBV6-3|TRBJ2-1
TGTGCCAGCAGTGGGACAGGGCATGTCGATGAGCAGTTCTTC
CASSGTGHVDEQFF
>TRBD2|few|TRBV7-9|TRBJ2-1
TGTGCCAGCAGCCCACCCGGGCTAGCGGGAGTAGACAATGAGCAGTTCTTC
CASSPPGLAGVDNEQFF
>-|-|TRBV6-2/TRBV6-3|TRBJ2-2
TGTGCCAGCAGTTATCTCTACCCCCTGACCGGGGAGCTGTTTTTT
CASSYLYPLTGELFF
>-|many|TRBV18|TRBJ2-7
TGTGCCAGCTCACCACCGAACGTTGGGGACGAGCAGTACTTC
CASSPPNVGDEQYF
>-|-|TRBV6-6|TRBJ2-1
TGTGCCAGCAGTTACTCGGCACTAGGGAATGAGCAGTTCTTC
CASSYSALGNEQFF
>TRBD2|few|TRBV13|TRBJ2-1
TGTGCCAGCAGCTTGGGCTTAGCGGGAGTTCGGCACAATGAGCAGTTCTTC
CASSLGLAGVRHNEQFF
>-|many|TRBV19|TRBJ2-2
TGTGCCAGTAGTATAGCAGCCGACCTGGGGACCGGGGAGCTGTTTTTT
CASSIAADLGTGELFF
>-|-|TRBV29-1|TRBJ2-7
TGCAGCGTTGGTTTCCTAGCAGCTTCCTACGAGCAGTACTTC
CSVGFLAASYEQYF
>-|-|TRBV28|TRBJ2-1
TGTGCCAGCAGTTTACCCAGGCTACTAGCCTACAATGAGCAGTTCTTC
CASSLPRLLAYNEQFF
>TRBD1|few|TRBV7-3|TRBJ2-2
TGTGCCAGCAGCTCGGGACAGGTTCTGAAATCCGGGGAGCTGTTTTTT
CASSSGQVLKSGELFF
>TRBD1|few|TRBV30|TRBJ2-7
TGTGCCTGGGCACTGAAGGGGGCCATAGGCGAGCAGTACTTC
CAWALKGAIGEQYF
>-|few|TRBV20-1|TRBJ2-6
TGCAGTGCTAGAGATAGACTTTCTGGGGCCAACGTCCTGACTTTC
CSARDRLSGANVLTF
>TRBD1|few|TRBV20-1|TRBJ1-2
TGCAGTGCTAGCGACAGGGAGGGCTACACCTTC
CSASDREGYTF
>-|many|TRBV4-3|TRBJ2-3
TGCGCCAGCAGCCAAGATCTGCCTAGGGCCAGGTCGGATACGCAGTATTTT
CASSQDLPRARSDTQYF
>TRBD1|-|TRBV4-3|TRBJ1-3
TGCGCCAGCAGCCAAGTAGTCGACAGGGATCGCCCTGGAAACACCATATATTTT
CASSQVVDRDRPGNTIYF
>-|few|TRBV29-1|TRBJ2-3
TGCAGCGTCAAGGGACTCGTAACAGATACGCAGTATTTT
CSVKGLVTDTQYF
>-|many|TRBV12-3/TRBV12-4|TRBJ2-4
TGTGCCAGCAGTTTTGTTGAAAACATTCAGTACTTC
CASSFVENIQYF
>TRBD2|-|TRBV29-1|TRBJ2-2
TGCAGCGCCCCGGGTGGCGGGAGGACCGGGGAGCTGTTTTTT
CSAPGGGRTGELFF
>TRBD1|-|TRBV12-3/TRBV12-4|TRBJ1-2
TGTGCCAGCAGTTTGGGAAGATTACAGGGGGTTGGCTATGGCTACACCTTC
CASSLGRLQGVGYGYTF